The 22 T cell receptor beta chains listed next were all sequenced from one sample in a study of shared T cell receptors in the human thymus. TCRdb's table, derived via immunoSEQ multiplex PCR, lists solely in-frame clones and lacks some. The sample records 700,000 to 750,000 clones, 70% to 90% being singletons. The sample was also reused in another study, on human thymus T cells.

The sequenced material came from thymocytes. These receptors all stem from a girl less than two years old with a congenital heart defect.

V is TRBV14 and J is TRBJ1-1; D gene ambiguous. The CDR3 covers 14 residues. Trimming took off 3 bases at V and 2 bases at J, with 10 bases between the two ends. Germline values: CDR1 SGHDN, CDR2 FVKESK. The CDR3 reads CASSHSRCNTEAFF. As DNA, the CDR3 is TGTGCCAGCAGCCACAGCAGGTGTAACACTGAAGCTTTCTTT.

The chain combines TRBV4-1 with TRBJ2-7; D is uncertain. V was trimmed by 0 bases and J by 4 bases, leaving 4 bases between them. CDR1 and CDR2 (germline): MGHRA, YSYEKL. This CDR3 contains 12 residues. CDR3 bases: TGCGCCAGCAGCCAAGATAAATACGAGCAGTACTTC. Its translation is CASSQDKYEQYF.

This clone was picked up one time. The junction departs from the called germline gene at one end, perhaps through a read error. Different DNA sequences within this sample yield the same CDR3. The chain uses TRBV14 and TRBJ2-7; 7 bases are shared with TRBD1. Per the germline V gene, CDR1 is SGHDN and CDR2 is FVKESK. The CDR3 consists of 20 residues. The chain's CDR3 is CARKFGRQGSCVRSFYEQYF. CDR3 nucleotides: TGCGCCAGAAAATTTGGGCGACAGGGATCCTGCGTGCGATCTTTCTACGAGCAGTACTTC.

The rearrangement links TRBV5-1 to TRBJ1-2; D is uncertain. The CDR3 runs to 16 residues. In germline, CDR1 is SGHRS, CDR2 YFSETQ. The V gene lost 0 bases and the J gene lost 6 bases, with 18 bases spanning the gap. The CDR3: CASSLGAPGDFHGYTF. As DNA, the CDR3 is TGCGCCAGCAGCTTGGGCGCTCCGGGAGACTTCCATGGCTACACCTTC. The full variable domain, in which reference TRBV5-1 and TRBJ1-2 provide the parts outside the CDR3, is KAGVTQTPRYLIKTRGQQVTLSCSPISGHRSVSWYQQTPGQGLQFLFEYFSETQRNKGNFPGRFSGRQFSNSRSEMNVSTLELGDSALYLCASSLGAPGDFHGYTFGSGTRLTVV.

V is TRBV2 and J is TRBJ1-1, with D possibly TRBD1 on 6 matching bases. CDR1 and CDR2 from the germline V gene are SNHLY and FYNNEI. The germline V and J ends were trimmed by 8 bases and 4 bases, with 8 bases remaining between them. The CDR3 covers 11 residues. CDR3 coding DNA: TGTGCCAGCTCCAGGGGCACTGAAGCTTTCTTT. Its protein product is CASSRGTEAFF.

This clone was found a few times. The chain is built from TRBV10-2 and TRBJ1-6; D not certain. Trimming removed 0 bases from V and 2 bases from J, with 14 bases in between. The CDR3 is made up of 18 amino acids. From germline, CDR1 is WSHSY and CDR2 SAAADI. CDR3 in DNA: TGCGCCAGCAGTGAGTCTAAGGAGATATCGCCCTATAATTCACCCCTCCACTTT. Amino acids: CASSESKEISPYNSPLHF.

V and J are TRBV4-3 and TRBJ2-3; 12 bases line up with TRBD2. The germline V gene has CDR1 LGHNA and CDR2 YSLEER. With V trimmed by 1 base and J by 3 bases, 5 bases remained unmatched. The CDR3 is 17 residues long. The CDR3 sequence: CASSQGSLAGGTDTQYF. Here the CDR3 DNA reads TGCGCCAGCAGCCAAGGCAGTCTAGCGGGGGGGACAGATACGCAGTATTTT.

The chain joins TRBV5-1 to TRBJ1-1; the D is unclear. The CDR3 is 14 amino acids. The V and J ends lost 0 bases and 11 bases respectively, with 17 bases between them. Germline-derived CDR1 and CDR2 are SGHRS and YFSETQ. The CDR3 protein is CASSLVLGESRAFF. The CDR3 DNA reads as TGCGCCAGCAGCTTGGTTCTTGGGGAGTCTCGGGCTTTCTTT.

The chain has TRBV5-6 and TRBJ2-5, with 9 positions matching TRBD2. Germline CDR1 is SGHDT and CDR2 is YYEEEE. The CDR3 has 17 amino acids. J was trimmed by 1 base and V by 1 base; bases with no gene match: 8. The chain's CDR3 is CASSLTVSRGGQETQYF. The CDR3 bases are TGTGCCAGCAGCTTGACCGTCTCGCGGGGGGGCCAAGAGACCCAGTACTTC.

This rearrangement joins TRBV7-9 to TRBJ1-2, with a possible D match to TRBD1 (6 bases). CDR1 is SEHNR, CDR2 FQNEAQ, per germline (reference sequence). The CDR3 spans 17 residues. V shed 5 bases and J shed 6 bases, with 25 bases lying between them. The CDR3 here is CASSPPVPTFGGHGYTF. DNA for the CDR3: TGTGCCAGCAGCCCTCCCGTCCCTACGTTCGGGGGGCATGGCTACACCTTC.

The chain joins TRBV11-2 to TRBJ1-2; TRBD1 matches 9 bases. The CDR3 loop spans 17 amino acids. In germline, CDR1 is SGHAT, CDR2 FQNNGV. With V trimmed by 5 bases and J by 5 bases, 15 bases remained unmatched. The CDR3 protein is CASSQGQGIDLRYGYTF. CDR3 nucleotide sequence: TGTGCCAGCAGCCAGGGACAGGGAATAGATCTGCGATATGGCTACACCTTC.

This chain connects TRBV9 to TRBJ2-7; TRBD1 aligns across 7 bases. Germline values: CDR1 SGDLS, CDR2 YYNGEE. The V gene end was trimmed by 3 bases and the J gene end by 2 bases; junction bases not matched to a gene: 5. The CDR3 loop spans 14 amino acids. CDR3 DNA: TGTGCCAGCAGCGAGAACAGGGGCACCTACGAGCAGTACTTC. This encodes CASSENRGTYEQYF. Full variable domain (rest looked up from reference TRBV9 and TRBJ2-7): DSGVTQTPKHLITATGQRVTLRCSPRSGDLSVYWYQQSLDQGLQFLIQYYNGEERAKGNILERFSAQQFPDLHSELNLSSLELGDSALYFCASSENRGTYEQYFGPGTRLTVT.

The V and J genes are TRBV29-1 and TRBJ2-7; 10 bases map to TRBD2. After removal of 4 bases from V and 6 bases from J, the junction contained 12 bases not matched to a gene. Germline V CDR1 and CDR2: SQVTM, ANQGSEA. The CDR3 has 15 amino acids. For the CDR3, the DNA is TGCAGCGTTGGAGGAGGGGTGGAGCGGGGGGGCGAGCAGTACTTC. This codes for CSVGGGVERGGEQYF.

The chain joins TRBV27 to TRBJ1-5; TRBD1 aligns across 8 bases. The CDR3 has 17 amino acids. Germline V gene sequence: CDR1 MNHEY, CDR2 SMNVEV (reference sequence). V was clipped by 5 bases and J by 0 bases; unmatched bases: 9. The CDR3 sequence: CASSHQGAQYSNQPQHF. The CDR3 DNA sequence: TGTGCCAGCAGTCACCAGGGGGCTCAATATAGCAATCAGCCCCAGCATTTT.

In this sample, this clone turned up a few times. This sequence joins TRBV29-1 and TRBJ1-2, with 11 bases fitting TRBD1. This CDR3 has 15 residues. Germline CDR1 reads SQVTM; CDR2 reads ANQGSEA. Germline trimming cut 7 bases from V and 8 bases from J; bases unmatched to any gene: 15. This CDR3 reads CSASGTGGFFWGYTF. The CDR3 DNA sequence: TGCAGCGCTAGCGGGACAGGGGGGTTCTTCTGGGGCTACACCTTC. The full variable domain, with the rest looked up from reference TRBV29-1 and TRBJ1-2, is SAVISQKPSRDICQRGTSLTIQCQVDSQVTMMFWYRQQPGQSLTLIATANQGSEATYESGFVIDKFPISRPNLTFSTLTVSNMSPEDSSIYLCSASGTGGFFWGYTFGSGTRLTVV.

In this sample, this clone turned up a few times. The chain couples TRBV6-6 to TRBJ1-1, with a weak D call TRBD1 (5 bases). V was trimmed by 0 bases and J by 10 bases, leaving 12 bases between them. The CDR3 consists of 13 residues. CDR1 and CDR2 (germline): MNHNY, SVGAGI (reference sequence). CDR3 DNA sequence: TGTGCCAGCAGTTACTCGATCCTCGGGGGAGCTTTCTTT. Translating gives CASSYSILGGAFF.

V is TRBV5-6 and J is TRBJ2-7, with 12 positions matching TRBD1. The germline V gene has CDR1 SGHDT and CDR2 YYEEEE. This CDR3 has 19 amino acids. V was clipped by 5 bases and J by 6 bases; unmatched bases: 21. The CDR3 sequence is CASSHKLKGPGTGGREQYF. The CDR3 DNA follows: TGTGCCAGCAGTCACAAACTCAAAGGGCCAGGGACAGGGGGCCGCGAGCAGTACTTC.

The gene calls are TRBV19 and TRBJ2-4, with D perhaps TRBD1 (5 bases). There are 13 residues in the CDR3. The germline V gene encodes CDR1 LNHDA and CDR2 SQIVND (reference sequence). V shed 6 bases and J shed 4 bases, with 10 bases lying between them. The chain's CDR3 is CASRGQGKNIQYF. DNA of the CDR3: TGTGCCAGTAGAGGGCAGGGTAAAAACATTCAGTACTTC. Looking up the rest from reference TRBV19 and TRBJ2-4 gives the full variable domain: DGGITQSPKYLFRKEGQNVTLSCEQNLNHDAMYWYRQDPGQGLRLIYYSQIVNDFQKGDIAEGYSVSREKKESFPLTVTSAQKNPTAFYLCASRGQGKNIQYFGAGTRLSVL.

DNA of the CDR3: TGTGCCAGCAGCTCCACACGACGGACAGGGATATCGACTGAAGCTTTCTTT. Amino acids: CASSSTRRTGISTEAFF. The V gene is TRBV7-6, the J gene TRBJ1-1; 8 bases map to TRBD1. The trim removed 4 bases at V and 5 bases at J, leaving 15 bases unmatched. This CDR3 is 17 amino acids long. Germline CDR1 and CDR2: SGHVS and FNYEAQ.

This chain's CDR3 is CASRPWTASSYEQYF. The CDR3 bases are TGTGCCAGCAGACCCTGGACAGCAAGTTCCTACGAGCAGTACTTC. The V gene is TRBV6-6, the J gene TRBJ2-7, with TRBD1 as a possible D gene (6 bases). Germline CDR1 is MNHNY and CDR2 is SVGAGI (reference sequence). V was cut by 6 bases and J by 1 base, with 16 bases left in between. The CDR3 has 15 amino acids.

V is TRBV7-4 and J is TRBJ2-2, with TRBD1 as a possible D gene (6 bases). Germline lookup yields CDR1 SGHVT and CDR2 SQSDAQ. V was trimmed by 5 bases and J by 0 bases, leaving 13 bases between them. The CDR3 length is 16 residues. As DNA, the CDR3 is TGTGCCAGCAGCCCCCGGACAGACCCGAACACCGGGGAGCTGTTTTTT. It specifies CASSPRTDPNTGELFF.

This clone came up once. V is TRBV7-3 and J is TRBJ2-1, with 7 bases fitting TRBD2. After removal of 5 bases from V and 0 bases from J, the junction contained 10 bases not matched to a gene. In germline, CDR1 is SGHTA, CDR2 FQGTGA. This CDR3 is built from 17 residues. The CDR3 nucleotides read TGTGCCAGCAGCATCCCCGGTGGCGGGGGCTCCTACAATGAGCAGTTCTTC. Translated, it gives CASSIPGGGGSYNEQFF.